This section outlines one T cell receptor beta chain sequence together with its context. Profiled with immunoSEQ multiplex PCR; TCRdb holds only in-frame clones, not every one. The sample holds 100,000 to 150,000 clones, approximately 91% seen once. The CDR3 runs 15 residues. The V and J ends lost 3 bases and 3 bases, in that order; junction bases with no gene match: 7. Germline values: CDR1 DFQATT, CDR2 SNEGSKA (reference sequence). These data belong to a study of T cell responses to AZD1222 COVID-19 vaccine. The source material was peripheral blood, sampled 28 days after the second AZD1222 dose. The origin of this receptor is an adult who received the AZD1222 COVID-19 vaccine. The chain combines TRBV20-1 with TRBJ2-7; 11 positions agree with TRBD2. CDR3 sequence (DNA): TGCAGTGCTAGTTCGCCGACTAGCGGGGACTACGAGCAGTACTTC. Translated, it gives CSASSPTSGDYEQYF.